These 25 T cell receptor beta chains came from one sample sequenced in a study of blood T cell repertoires in COVID-19. The assay was immunoSEQ multiplex PCR, and TCRdb's table has in-frame clones only and misses some. In the table there are 130,000 or so clones, approximately 86% of which are singletons. The sample was peripheral blood. The receptors were sampled from an older woman with acute or convalescent COVID-19.

This rearrangement joins TRBV7-3 to TRBJ2-3; D is uncertain. This CDR3 has 15 amino acids. Germline CDR1 is SGHTA and CDR2 is FQGTGA. V was trimmed by 5 bases and J by 0 bases, leaving 12 bases between them. CDR3 in DNA: TGTGCCAGCAGCCCATCATTCGGGAGCACAGATACGCAGTATTTT. Translated: CASSPSFGSTDTQYF.

This clone was counted a few times. V gene TRBV18 combines with J gene TRBJ2-7; TRBD1 matches 12 bases. The CDR3 has 15 amino acids. CDR1 is KGHSH and CDR2 is LQKENI in the germline V gene. V lost 6 bases to trimming and J lost 5 bases; unmatched junction nucleotides: 8. This CDR3 is CASSLGTGGYDEQYF. As DNA, the CDR3 is TGTGCCAGCTCTCTGGGGACAGGGGGCTATGACGAGCAGTACTTC.

The chain is built from TRBV5-4 and TRBJ1-1; the D is unclear. The CDR3 runs to 15 residues. In germline, CDR1 is SGHNT, CDR2 YYREEE (reference sequence). Trimming shortened V by 3 bases and J by 0 bases, and 12 bases separated the two germline ends. Written as DNA, the CDR3 is TGTGCCAGCAGCTCCTCAAGCGTTCTGAACACTGAAGCTTTCTTT. Translation: CASSSSSVLNTEAFF.

This clone was seen just once. The chain uses TRBV6-5 and TRBJ1-5, with D uncertain. The germline V gene encodes CDR1 MNHEY and CDR2 SVGAGI. There are 12 residues in the CDR3. V lost 5 bases to trimming and J lost 5 bases, with 7 bases between them. The CDR3 DNA follows: TGTGCCAGCAGTCAACTAGATCAGCCCCAGCATTTT. Translated: CASSQLDQPQHF.

The genes are TRBV19 and TRBJ1-2; TRBD1 is a possible D gene (5 bases). The V and J ends lost 1 base and 3 bases respectively, with 6 bases between them. CDR1 LNHDA and CDR2 SQIVND come from the germline V gene (reference sequence). The CDR3 has 13 residues. The CDR3: CASSIGGDYGYTF. The CDR3 DNA reads as TGTGCCAGTAGTATAGGGGGGGACTATGGCTACACCTTC. The variable domain in full, with the rest retrieved from reference TRBV19 and TRBJ1-2, is DGGITQSPKYLFRKEGQNVTLSCEQNLNHDAMYWYRQDPGQGLRLIYYSQIVNDFQKGDIAEGYSVSREKKESFPLTVTSAQKNPTAFYLCASSIGGDYGYTFGSGTRLTVV.

The rearrangement joins TRBV5-4 to TRBJ2-7; 9 nucleotides line up with TRBD1. Losses at the gene ends were 4 bases for V and 1 base for J; bases not matched to a gene: 3. This CDR3 comprises 14 residues. Germline V CDR1 and CDR2: SGHNT, YYREEE (reference sequence). DNA of the CDR3: TGTGCCAGCAGCGTACAGGGGGCTTCCTACGAGCAGTACTTC. Its protein is CASSVQGASYEQYF.

The rearrangement joins TRBV14 to TRBJ2-7; 11 bases match TRBD2. The ends lost 3 bases at V and 2 bases at J; junction bases unmatched: 6. Looked up from germline, CDR1 is SGHDN and CDR2 is FVKESK. The CDR3 runs to 16 residues. CDR3 DNA sequence: TGTGCCAGCAGCCAGGCGCGACTAGCGGGGCCCTACGAGCAGTACTTC. Protein product: CASSQARLAGPYEQYF.

The chain has TRBV9 and TRBJ2-1, with D uncertain. The CDR3 is 13 amino acids. The germline V gene encodes CDR1 SGDLS and CDR2 YYNGEE. Trimming pared 6 bases from V and 6 bases from J, leaving 13 bases between. The CDR3 DNA follows: TGTGCCAGCACGAGGCCTGACGGCAATGAGCAGTTCTTC. Protein: CASTRPDGNEQFF.

This clone was picked up a small number of times. CDR3 DNA sequence: TGCGCCAGCAGTAAGGACAGCGTAGCCAAAAACATTCAGTACTTC. Translated, it gives CASSKDSVAKNIQYF. The chain couples TRBV10-1 to TRBJ2-4; the D gene is possibly TRBD1 (6 bases). V lost 5 bases to trimming and J lost 0 bases, with 11 bases between them. The germline V gene has CDR1 WNHNN and CDR2 SYGVQD (reference sequence). The CDR3 covers 15 residues.

The chain carries TRBV7-8 and TRBJ1-2; 7 bases map to TRBD1. Unmatched junction bases numbered 3, after V lost 3 bases and J lost 2 bases. The CDR3 runs to 14 residues. Germline CDR1 reads SGHVS; CDR2 reads FQNEAQ. The CDR3 region has the DNA TGTGCCAGCAGCTTCGACAGGGCGAACTATGGCTACACCTTC. Translating it yields CASSFDRANYGYTF.

This rearrangement joins TRBV7-2 to TRBJ1-1; tentative D call: TRBD1 (6 bases). Trimming left V 5 bases short and J 0 bases short, with 13 bases between. Germline V gives CDR1 SGHTA, CDR2 FQGNSA. This CDR3 has 15 amino acids. CDR3 sequence reads: CASSRTGQLNTEAFF. The CDR3 DNA is TGTGCCAGCAGCCGTACCGGACAGCTGAACACTGAAGCTTTCTTT.

V gene TRBV5-4 combines with J gene TRBJ2-7; 13 nucleotides match TRBD2. V trimming: 4 bases; J trimming: 5 bases; junction bases outside the gene matches: 3. This CDR3 has 14 amino acids. From germline, CDR1 is SGHNT and CDR2 YYREEE (reference sequence). The CDR3 bases are TGTGCCAGCAGCACGGGACTAGCGGGGCACGAGCAGTACTTC. Translating gives CASSTGLAGHEQYF.

The chain is built from TRBV7-3 and TRBJ1-1; the D is unclear. The CDR3 contains 14 residues. V shed 6 bases and J shed 1 base, with 12 bases lying between them. Germline V lookup: CDR1 SGHTA, CDR2 FQGTGA. This CDR3 is CASSQAEGNTEAFF. The CDR3 DNA reads as TGTGCCAGCAGTCAGGCGGAGGGGAACACTGAAGCTTTCTTT. The full variable domain, rest sourced from reference TRBV7-3 and TRBJ1-1, is GAGVSQTPSNKVTEKGKYVELRCDPISGHTALYWYRQSLGQGPEFLIYFQGTGAADDSGLPNDRFFAVRPEGSVSTLKIQRTERGDSAVYLCASSQAEGNTEAFFGQGTRLTVV.

The chain couples TRBV4-1 to TRBJ2-7, with 8 bases fitting TRBD1. V was pared by 0 bases and J by 4 bases, with 5 bases of the junction left unmatched. CDR1 is MGHRA, CDR2 YSYEKL, per germline. The CDR3 contains 15 residues. The CDR3 reads CASSQEDRATYEQYF. In DNA, the CDR3 is TGCGCCAGCAGCCAAGAGGACAGGGCTACTTACGAGCAGTACTTC.

This rearrangement joins TRBV24-1 to TRBJ2-2; weak D call: TRBD1 (5 bases). Germline CDR1 reads KGHDR; CDR2 reads SFDVKD. The CDR3 contains 16 residues. Trimming removed 4 bases at V and 7 bases at J, with 18 bases between. The CDR3: CATSDDPGRGGGELFF. The CDR3 DNA is TGTGCCACCAGTGACGATCCAGGGCGAGGTGGCGGGGAGCTGTTTTTT.

This chain connects TRBV4-3 to TRBJ1-5; D remains ambiguous. V dropped 1 base and J dropped 5 bases, with 12 bases sitting between them. Germline V CDR1 and CDR2: LGHNA, YSLEER. The CDR3 consists of 15 residues. CDR3 residues: CASSQVHSGHQPQHF. The CDR3 coding sequence is TGCGCCAGCAGCCAAGTGCACAGCGGGCATCAGCCCCAGCATTTT.

This rearrangement joins TRBV4-1 to TRBJ1-2, with D possibly TRBD1 on 5 matching bases. CDR1 is MGHRA, CDR2 YSYEKL, per germline. The CDR3 has 15 amino acids. Trimming took off 0 bases at V and 2 bases at J, with 10 bases between the two ends. CDR3: CASSQEPGYNYGYTF. The CDR3 coding sequence is TGCGCCAGCAGCCAAGAACCAGGGTACAACTATGGCTACACCTTC.

This sequence joins TRBV7-2 and TRBJ2-1; 11 positions match TRBD2. Germline lookup yields CDR1 SGHTA and CDR2 FQGNSA. V gave up 0 bases and J gave up 3 bases; unmatched junction bases: 1. CDR3 length: 16 amino acids. CDR3 bases: TGTGCCAGCAGCTTAGCCGGGACTAGCGGCTACAATGAGCAGTTCTTC. Protein: CASSLAGTSGYNEQFF.

The chain uses TRBV24-1 and TRBJ1-2, with TRBD1 identical over 7 bases. This CDR3 spans 14 amino acids. V gave up 4 bases and J gave up 5 bases; unmatched junction bases: 6. Per germline, CDR1 KGHDR and CDR2 SFDVKD. The CDR3 DNA is TGTGCCACCAGTGACACTGTGACAGGGTATGGCTACACCTTC. Protein sequence: CATSDTVTGYGYTF.

The chain is built from TRBV7-9 and TRBJ1-3; no clear D gene. V lost 1 base and J 4 bases, leaving 5 bases between the germline ends. The CDR3 is 13 residues long. Germline CDR1 SEHNR, CDR2 FQNEAQ (reference sequence). The CDR3, as DNA: TGTGCCAGCAGCTTAGTCCTGGGAAACACCATATATTTT. Translated, it gives CASSLVLGNTIYF.

This clone showed up just a few times. The CDR3 loop is CASSTKGQPPYEQYF. For the CDR3, the DNA is TGTGCCAGTAGTACTAAGGGACAGCCCCCCTACGAGCAGTACTTC. The chain is built from TRBV19 and TRBJ2-7; 7 bases fit TRBD1. Germline values: CDR1 LNHDA, CDR2 SQIVND (reference sequence). There are 15 residues in the CDR3. With V trimmed by 4 bases and J by 2 bases, 8 bases remained unmatched.

This chain's CDR3 is CASSSELPWNTEAFF. CDR3 DNA: TGCGCCAGCAGCTCGGAGCTCCCATGGAACACTGAAGCTTTCTTT. This chain uses TRBV5-1 with TRBJ1-1; no clear D. V was pared by 3 bases and J by 1 base, with 13 bases between. This CDR3 spans 15 amino acids. Germline V gene data show CDR1 as SGHRS and CDR2 as YFSETQ.

The genes are TRBV5-6 and TRBJ1-2; D is possibly TRBD1 (6 bases). In germline, CDR1 is SGHDT, CDR2 YYEEEE. The CDR3 covers 16 residues. V lost 5 bases and J 0 bases, leaving 17 bases between the germline ends. The CDR3 region is CASRKTQGTANYGYTF. CDR3 coding DNA: TGTGCCAGCAGGAAGACACAGGGAACCGCTAACTATGGCTACACCTTC.

This clone was seen only a few times. The chain couples TRBV12-5 to TRBJ2-5, with TRBD1 matching over 8 bases. Germline loops: CDR1 LGHNT, CDR2 FRNRAP. This CDR3 has 14 residues. Trimming took 5 bases from V and 4 from J; bases not matched to a gene: 6. For the CDR3, the DNA is TGTGCTAGTGGTGGGGGACAGGTGGGAGAGACCCAGTACTTC. Amino acid sequence: CASGGGQVGETQYF.

This chain joins TRBV19 and TRBJ2-1; a possible D gene is TRBD1 (7 bases). The V end was cut by 3 bases, the J end by 3 bases, with 12 bases between. CDR1 LNHDA and CDR2 SQIVND come from the germline V gene (reference sequence). The CDR3 has 15 amino acids. The CDR3 here is CASSMAGQSYNEQFF. The CDR3 nucleotides read TGTGCCAGTAGTATGGCGGGACAGAGCTACAATGAGCAGTTCTTC.